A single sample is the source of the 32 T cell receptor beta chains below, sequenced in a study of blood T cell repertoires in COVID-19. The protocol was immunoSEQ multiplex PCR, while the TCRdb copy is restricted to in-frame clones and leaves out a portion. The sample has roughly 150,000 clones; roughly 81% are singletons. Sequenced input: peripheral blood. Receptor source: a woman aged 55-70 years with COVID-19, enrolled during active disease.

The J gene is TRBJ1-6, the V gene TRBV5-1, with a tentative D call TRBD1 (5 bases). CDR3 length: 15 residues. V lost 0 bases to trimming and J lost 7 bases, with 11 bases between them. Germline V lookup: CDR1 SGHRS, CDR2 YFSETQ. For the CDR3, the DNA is TGCGCCAGCAGCTTGGATGGCCAGGGCAATTCACCCCTCCACTTT. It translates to CASSLDGQGNSPLHF.

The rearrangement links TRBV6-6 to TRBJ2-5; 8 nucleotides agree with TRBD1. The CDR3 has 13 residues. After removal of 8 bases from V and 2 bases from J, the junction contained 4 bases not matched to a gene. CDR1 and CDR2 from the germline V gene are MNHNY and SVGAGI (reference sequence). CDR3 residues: CASGGQGQETQYF. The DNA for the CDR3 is TGTGCCAGCGGCGGACAGGGTCAAGAGACCCAGTACTTC.

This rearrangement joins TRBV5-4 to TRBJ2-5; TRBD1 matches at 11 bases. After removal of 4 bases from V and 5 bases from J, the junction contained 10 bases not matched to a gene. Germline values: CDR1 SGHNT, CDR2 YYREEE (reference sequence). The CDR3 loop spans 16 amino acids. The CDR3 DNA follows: TGTGCCAGCAGCCCTCTGGACAGGGGGCCGGGGGAGACCCAGTACTTC. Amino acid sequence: CASSPLDRGPGETQYF. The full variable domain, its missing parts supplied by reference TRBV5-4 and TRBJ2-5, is ETGVTQSPTHLIKTRGQQVTLRCSSQSGHNTVSWYQQALGQGPQFIFQYYREEENGRGNFPPRFSGLQFPNYSSELNVNALELDDSALYLCASSPLDRGPGETQYFGPGTRLLVL.

CDR3 loop: CASSIDRGGRGQPQHF. In nucleotides, the CDR3 is TGTGCCAGTAGTATCGACAGGGGAGGACGGGGTCAGCCCCAGCATTTT. This chain links TRBV19 with TRBJ1-5; 8 positions match TRBD1. Germline lookup yields CDR1 LNHDA and CDR2 SQIVND (reference sequence). The V gene end was trimmed by 3 bases and the J gene end by 6 bases; junction bases not matched to a gene: 10. The CDR3 spans 16 residues.

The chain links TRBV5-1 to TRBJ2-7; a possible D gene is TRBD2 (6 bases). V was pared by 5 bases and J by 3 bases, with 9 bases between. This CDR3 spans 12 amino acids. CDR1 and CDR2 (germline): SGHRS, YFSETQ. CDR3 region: CASRGGDYEQYF. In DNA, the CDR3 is TGCGCCAGCAGGGGAGGAGACTACGAGCAGTACTTC.

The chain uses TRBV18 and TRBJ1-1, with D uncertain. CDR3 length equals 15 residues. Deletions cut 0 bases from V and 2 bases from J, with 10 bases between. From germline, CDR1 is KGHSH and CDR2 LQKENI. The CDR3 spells CASSPPGAANTEAFF. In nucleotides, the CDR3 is TGTGCCAGCTCACCACCCGGTGCGGCAAACACTGAAGCTTTCTTT.

The CDR3 DNA reads as TGTGCCAGCAGCGATTGGACAGGGGTCGGCGGCTACACCTTC. Translation gives CASSDWTGVGGYTF. The chain carries TRBV6-5 and TRBJ1-2, with 9 bases matching TRBD1. Germline V gives CDR1 MNHEY, CDR2 SVGAGI. V lost 6 bases, J lost 8 bases, and 10 bases stayed unmatched. The CDR3 consists of 14 residues.

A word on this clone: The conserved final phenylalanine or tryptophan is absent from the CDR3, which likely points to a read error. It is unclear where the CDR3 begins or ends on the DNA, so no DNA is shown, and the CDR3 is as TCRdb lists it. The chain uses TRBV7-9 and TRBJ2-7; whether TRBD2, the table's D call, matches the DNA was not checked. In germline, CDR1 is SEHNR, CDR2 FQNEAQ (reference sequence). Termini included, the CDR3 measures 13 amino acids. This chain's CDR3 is CASSSGTSGRPIP.

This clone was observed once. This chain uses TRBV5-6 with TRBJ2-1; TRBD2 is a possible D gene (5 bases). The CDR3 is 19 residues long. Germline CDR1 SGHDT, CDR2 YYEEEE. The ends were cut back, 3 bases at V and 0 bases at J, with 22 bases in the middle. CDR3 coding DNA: TGTGCCAGCAGCTCTAGTTTAAAAGCCGGCACTAGCTCCTACAATGAGCAGTTCTTC. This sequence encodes CASSSSLKAGTSSYNEQFF.

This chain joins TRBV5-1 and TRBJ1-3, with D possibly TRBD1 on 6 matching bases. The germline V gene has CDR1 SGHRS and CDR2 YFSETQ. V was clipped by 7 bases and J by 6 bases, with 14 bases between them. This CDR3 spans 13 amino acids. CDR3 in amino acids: CASSPGDENTIYF. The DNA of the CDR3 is TGCGCCAGCTCCCCAGGGGATGAAAACACCATATATTTT.

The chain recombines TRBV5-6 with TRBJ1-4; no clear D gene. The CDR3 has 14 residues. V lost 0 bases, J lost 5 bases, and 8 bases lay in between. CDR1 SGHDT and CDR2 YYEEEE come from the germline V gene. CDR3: CASSLGPVNEKLFF. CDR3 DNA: TGTGCCAGCAGCTTGGGGCCAGTAAATGAAAAACTGTTTTTT.

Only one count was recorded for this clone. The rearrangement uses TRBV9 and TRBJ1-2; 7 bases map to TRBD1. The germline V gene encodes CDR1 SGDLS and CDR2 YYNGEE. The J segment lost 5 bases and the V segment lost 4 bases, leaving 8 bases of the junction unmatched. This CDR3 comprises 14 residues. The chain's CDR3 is CASSPGQTPYGYTF. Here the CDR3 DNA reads TGTGCCAGCAGCCCGGGACAGACTCCTTATGGCTACACCTTC.

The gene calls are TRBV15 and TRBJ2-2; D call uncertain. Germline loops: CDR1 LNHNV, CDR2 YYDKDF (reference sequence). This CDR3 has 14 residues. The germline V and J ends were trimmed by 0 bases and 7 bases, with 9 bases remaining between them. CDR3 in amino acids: CATSRDQYGGELFF. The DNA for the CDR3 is TGTGCCACCAGCAGAGATCAGTATGGCGGGGAGCTGTTTTTT.

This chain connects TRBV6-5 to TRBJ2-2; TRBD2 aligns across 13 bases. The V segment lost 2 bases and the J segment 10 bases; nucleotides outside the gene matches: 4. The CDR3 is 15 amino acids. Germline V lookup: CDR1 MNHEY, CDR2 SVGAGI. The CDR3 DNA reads TGTGCCAGCAGTTACCGAGGACTAGCGGGAGAGGAGCTGTTTTTT. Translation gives CASSYRGLAGEELFF.

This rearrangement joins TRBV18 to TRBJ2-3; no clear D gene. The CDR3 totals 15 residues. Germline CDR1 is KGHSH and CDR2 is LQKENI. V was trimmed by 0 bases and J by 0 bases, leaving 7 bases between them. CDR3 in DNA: TGTGCCAGCTCACCACCGGGCCCCAGCACAGATACGCAGTATTTT. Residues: CASSPPGPSTDTQYF.

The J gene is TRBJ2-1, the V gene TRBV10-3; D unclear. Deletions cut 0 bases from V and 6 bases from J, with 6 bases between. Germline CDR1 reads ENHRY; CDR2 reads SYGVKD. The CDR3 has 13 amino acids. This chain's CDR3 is CAISESTGNEQFF. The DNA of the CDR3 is TGTGCCATCAGTGAGTCGACTGGCAATGAGCAGTTCTTC.

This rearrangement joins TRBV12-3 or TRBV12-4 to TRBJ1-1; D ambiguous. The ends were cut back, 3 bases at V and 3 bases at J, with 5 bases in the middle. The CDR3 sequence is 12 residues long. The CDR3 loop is CASSFTDTEAFF. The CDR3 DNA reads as TGTGCCAGCAGTTTCACGGACACTGAAGCTTTCTTT.

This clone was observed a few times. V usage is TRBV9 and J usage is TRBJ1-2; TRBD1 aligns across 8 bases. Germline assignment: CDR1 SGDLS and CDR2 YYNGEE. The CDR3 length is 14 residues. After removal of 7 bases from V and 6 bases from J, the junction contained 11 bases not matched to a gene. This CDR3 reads CASSQGEFGDGYTF. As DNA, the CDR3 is TGTGCCAGCTCACAGGGGGAATTCGGGGATGGCTACACCTTC.

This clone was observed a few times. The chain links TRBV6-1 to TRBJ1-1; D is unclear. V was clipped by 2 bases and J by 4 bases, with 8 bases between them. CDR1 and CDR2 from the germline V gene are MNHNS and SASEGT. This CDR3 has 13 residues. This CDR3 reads CASSERSGTEAFF. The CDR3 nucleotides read TGTGCCAGCAGTGAAAGGTCAGGCACTGAAGCTTTCTTT.

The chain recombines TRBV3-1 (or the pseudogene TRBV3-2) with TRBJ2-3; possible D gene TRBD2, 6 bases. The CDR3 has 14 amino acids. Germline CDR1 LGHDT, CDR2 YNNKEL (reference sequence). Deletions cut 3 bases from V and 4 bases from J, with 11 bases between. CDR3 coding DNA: TGTGCCAGCAGCCAGGAGACTAGTTCAGATACGCAGTATTTT. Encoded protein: CASSQETSSDTQYF.

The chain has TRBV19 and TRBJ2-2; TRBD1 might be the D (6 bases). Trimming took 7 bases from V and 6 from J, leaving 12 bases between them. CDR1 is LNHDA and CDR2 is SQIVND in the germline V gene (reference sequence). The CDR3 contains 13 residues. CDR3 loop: CASTPGVPGELFF. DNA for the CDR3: TGTGCCAGTACCCCAGGGGTCCCCGGGGAGCTGTTTTTT. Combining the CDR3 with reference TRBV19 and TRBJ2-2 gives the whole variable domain DGGITQSPKYLFRKEGQNVTLSCEQNLNHDAMYWYRQDPGQGLRLIYYSQIVNDFQKGDIAEGYSVSREKKESFPLTVTSAQKNPTAFYLCASTPGVPGELFFGEGSRLTVL.

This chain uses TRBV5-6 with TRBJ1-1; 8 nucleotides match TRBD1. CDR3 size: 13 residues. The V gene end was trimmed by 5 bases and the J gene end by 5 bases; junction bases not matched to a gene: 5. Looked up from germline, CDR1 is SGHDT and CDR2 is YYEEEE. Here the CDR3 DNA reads TGTGCCAGCAGACCAACAGGGGGAACTGAAGCTTTCTTT. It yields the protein CASRPTGGTEAFF. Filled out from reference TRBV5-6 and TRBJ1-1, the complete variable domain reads DAGVTQSPTHLIKTRGQQVTLRCSPKSGHDTVSWYQQALGQGPQFIFQYYEEEERQRGNFPDRFSGHQFPNYSSELNVNALLLGDSALYLCASRPTGGTEAFFGQGTRLTVV.

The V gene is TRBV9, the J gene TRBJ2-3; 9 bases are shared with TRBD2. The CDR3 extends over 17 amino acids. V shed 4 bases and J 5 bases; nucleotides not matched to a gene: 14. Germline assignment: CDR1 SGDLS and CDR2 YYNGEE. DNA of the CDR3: TGTGCCAGCAGCTCCCGAAGTGGGCGGGGGGGGATAGATACGCAGTATTTT. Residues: CASSSRSGRGGIDTQYF.

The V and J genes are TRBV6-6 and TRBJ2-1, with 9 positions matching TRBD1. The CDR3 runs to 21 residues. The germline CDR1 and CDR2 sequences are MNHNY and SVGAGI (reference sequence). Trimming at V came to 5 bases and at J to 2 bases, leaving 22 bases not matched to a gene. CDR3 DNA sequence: TGTGCCAGCAGTCTAAACTTCCCGGGACAGGGTGTTGGACTAGCCTACAATGAGCAGTTCTTC. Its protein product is CASSLNFPGQGVGLAYNEQFF.

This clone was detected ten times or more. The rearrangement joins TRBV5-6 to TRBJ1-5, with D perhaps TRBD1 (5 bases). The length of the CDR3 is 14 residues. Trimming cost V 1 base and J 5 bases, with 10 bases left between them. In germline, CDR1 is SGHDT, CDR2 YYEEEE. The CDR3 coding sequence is TGTGCCAGCAGCTTGATAAGGGGCGATCAGCCCCAGCATTTT. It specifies CASSLIRGDQPQHF.

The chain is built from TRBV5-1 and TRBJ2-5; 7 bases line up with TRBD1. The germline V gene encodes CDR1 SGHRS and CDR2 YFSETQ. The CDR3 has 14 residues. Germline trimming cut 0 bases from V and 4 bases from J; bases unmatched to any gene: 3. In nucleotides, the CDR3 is TGCGCCAGCAGCTTGGTAGGGGGCAGAGAGACCCAGTACTTC. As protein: CASSLVGGRETQYF.

This CDR3 reads CASSLAWTGDLEAFF. The CDR3 DNA follows: TGCGCCAGCAGCTTGGCCTGGACAGGCGATCTTGAAGCTTTCTTT. The chain is built from TRBV5-1 and TRBJ1-1, with 7 bases fitting TRBD1. CDR3 length equals 15 residues. CDR1 is SGHRS, CDR2 YFSETQ, per germline. V lost 0 bases, J lost 7 bases, and 9 bases stayed unmatched.

Here the CDR3 reads CVGGGSYNEQFF. In DNA form, the CDR3 reads TGTGTCGGGGGGGGTTCCTACAATGAGCAGTTCTTC. This sequence joins TRBV2 and TRBJ2-1; 8 nucleotides match TRBD2. The CDR3 runs to 12 residues. Germline V gene sequence: CDR1 SNHLY, CDR2 FYNNEI. The whole variable domain, remainder taken from reference TRBV2 and TRBJ2-1, is EPEVTQTPSHQVTQMGQEVILRCVPISNHLYFYWYRQILGQKVEFLVSFYNNEISEKSEIFDDQFSVERPDGSNFTLKIRSTKLEDSAMYFCVGGGSYNEQFFGPGTRLTVL.

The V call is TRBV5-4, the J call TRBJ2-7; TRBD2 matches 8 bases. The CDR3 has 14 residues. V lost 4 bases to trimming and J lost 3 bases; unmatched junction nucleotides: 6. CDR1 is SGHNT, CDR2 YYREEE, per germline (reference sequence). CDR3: CASSRGGQFYEQYV. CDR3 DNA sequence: TGTGCCAGCAGCCGGGGGGGACAATTCTACGAGCAGTACGTC.

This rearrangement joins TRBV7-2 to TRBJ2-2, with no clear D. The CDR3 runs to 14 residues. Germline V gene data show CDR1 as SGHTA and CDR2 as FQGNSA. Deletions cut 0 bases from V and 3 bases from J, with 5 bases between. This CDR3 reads CASSLASYTGELFF. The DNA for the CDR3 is TGTGCCAGCAGCTTAGCGAGTTACACCGGGGAGCTGTTTTTT.

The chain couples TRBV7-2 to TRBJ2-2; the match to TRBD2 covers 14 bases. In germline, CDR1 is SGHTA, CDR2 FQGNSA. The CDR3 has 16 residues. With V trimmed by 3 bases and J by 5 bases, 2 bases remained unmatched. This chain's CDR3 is CASSLGLAGVTGELFF. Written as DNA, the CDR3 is TGTGCCAGCAGCTTGGGACTAGCGGGAGTTACCGGGGAGCTGTTTTTT.

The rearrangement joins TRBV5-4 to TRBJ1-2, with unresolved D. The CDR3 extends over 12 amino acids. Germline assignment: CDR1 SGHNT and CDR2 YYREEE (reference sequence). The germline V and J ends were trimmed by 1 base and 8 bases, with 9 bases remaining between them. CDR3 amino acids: CASSLYVGGYTF. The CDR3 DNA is TGTGCCAGCAGCTTGTATGTTGGCGGCTACACCTTC.